This T cell receptor (beta chain) was profiled in a study of glioma-infiltrating T cells after dendritic cell vaccination (dated by TCRdb to between 2015 and 2016). For context, the study as a whole: The cohort comprised about 15 glioblastoma patients from Phase I and II dendritic cell vaccination trials, 9 newly diagnosed and 6 with recurrent disease. Between the early 2000s and the early 2010s, the patients were given dendritic cell vaccination pulsed with autologous tumor lysate. The vaccine was prepared from monocyte-derived dendritic cells that were cultured for roughly 7 days with IL-4 and GM-CSF and then pulsed overnight with autologous tumor lysate. Each patient got three intradermal injections of the dendritic cell vaccine, spaced at biweekly intervals, in the arm below the axilla. Deep sequencing of TCR beta CDR3 regions was used to quantify tumor-infiltrating lymphocyte content and compare tumor and blood repertoires in dendritic cell-vaccinated glioblastoma patients. Survival after dendritic cell vaccination was correlated with TCR sequencing metrics, including TIL content and tumor-blood repertoire overlap.

Patients were selected on the basis of adequate residual fresh-frozen tumor tissue and more than two years of available survival data. An isocitrate dehydrogenase mutation was not carried by any of the glioblastoma patients, although molecular status was otherwise variable. PBMC collection took place before vaccination, two weeks after the third vaccination, and at tumor progression if progression occurred. The Qiagen DNeasy Blood extraction Kit was used for extraction of genomic DNA. The immunoSEQ assay amplified TCRB CDR3 regions from approximately 2 micrograms of genomic DNA, or from all available DNA when less than that amount was available. The multiplex PCR employed 60 forward primers targeting TCR V beta segments and 13 reverse primers targeting J beta segments. Synthetic control templates were spiked into each sample at limiting dilution to estimate reads per starting template. Reads of 87 bp were generated by sequencing on the Illumina HiSeq System. Turning to the authors' computational methods: To remove PCR and sequencing errors, closely related sequences were merged with a nearest neighbor algorithm. TCR overlap was defined as the percentage of unique tumor TCR beta sequences that were also present in the same patient's peripheral blood. What TCRdb holds here is the immuneACCESS table cut down to in-frame rearrangements. Part of the clones is not present; checked against another copy, under half of the missing clones reflect an unresolved V gene, and the others are unexplained. V and J calls plus clone size are reproduced from that table; the DNA served to infer D and trimming. The sample data list roughly 68,000 clones, and about 81% of these were observed just once. In total, the top ten clones hold less than 9.5% of the sample.

CDR1 and CDR2 (SSHAT, FNYEAQ) derive from the germline V gene (reference sequence). From the cysteine up to the phenylalanine, the CDR3 has a length of 17 residues. Solely the CDR3 DNA is kept, with 51 bases framed from the first base. The paper as a whole reports these results and caveats: After dendritic cell vaccination, a higher estimated pretreatment TIL content predicted longer time to progression and longer overall survival. The three-group TCR overlap response model was characterized as speculative, and prospective validation of the model was stated to be required. No direct relationship between TCR clonality and survival was found, suggesting that a diverse polyclonal response may matter. The cohort was small and heterogeneous, few patients had complete blood and tumor sets, and even fewer had initial-recurrent tumor pairs.

In the case of this clone: Its cognate antigen has yet to be identified. At one end, the junction sequence differs from germline, possibly due to a read error.

The sequence is built from TRBV7-7 and TRBJ2-6, with TRBD1 identical over 11 junction bases. The material was blood, obtained before dendritic cell vaccination. The source of this sequence is a human donor with glioblastoma. The sequenced DNA: TGTGCTAGCAGCTTAGGGACAGGGGGCTCTGGGGCCAACGTCCTGACTTTC. Translated, this is CASSLGTGGSGANVLTF.